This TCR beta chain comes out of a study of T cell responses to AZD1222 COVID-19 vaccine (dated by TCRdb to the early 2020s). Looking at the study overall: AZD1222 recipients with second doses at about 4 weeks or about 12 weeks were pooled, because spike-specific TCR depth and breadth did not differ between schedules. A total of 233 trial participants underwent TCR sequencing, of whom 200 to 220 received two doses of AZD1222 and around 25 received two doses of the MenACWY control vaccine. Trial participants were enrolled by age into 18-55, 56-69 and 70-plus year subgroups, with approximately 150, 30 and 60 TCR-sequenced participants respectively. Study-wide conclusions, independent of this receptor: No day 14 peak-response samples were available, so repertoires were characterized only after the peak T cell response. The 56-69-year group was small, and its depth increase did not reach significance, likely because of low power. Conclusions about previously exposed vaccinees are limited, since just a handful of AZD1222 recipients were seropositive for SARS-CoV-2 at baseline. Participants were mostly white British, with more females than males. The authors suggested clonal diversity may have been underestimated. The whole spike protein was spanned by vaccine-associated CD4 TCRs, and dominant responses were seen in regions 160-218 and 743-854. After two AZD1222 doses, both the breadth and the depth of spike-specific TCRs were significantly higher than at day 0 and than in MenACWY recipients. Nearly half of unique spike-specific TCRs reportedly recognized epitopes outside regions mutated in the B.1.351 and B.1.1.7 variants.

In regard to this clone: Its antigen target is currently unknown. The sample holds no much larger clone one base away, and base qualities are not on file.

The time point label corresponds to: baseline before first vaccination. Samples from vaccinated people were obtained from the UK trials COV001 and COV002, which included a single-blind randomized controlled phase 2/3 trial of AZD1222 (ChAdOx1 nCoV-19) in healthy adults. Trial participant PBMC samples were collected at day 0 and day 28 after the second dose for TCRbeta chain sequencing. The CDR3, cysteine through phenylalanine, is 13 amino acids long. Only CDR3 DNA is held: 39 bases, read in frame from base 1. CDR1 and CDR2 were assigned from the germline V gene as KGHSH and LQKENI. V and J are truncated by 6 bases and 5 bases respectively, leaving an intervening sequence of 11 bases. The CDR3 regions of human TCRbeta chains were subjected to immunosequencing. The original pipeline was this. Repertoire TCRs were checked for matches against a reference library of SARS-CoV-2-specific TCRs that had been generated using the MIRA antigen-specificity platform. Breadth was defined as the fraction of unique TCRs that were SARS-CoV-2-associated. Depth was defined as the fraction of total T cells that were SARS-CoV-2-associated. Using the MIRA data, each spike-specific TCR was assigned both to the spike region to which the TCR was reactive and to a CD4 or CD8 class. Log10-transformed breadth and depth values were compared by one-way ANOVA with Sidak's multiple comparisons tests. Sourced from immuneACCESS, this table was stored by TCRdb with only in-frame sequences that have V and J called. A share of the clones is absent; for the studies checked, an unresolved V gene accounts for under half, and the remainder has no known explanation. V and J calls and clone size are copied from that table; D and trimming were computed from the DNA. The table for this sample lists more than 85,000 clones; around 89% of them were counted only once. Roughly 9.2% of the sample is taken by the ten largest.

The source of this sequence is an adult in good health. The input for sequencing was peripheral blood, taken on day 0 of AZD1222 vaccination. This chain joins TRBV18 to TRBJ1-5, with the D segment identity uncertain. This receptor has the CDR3 CASSPSSDQPQHF. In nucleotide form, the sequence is TGTGCCAGCTCCCCCTCGTCCGATCAGCCCCAGCATTTT.